One sample yielded the 6 T cell receptor beta chains listed below, sequenced in a study of T cells in placental villitis. Study-wide points: Villitis of unknown etiology placentae had higher clonality than controls, median approximately 0.056 versus 0.0056.

No antigen has been assigned to these receptors. The immunoSEQ assay was v4. The method was immunoSEQ multiplex PCR; TCRdb's version includes in-frame clones alone and lacks a portion of them. The repertoire includes around 1,600 clones, about 83% of them detected once, and approximately 7.8% sits in the top ten. Sequencing was performed on placental tissue containing maternal and fetal cells. These receptors came from a human patient with villitis of unknown etiology; the placental T cells may come from both mother and fetus.

The V gene is TRBV6-5, the J gene TRBJ2-7; 9 bases agree with TRBD1. The CDR3 runs 16 residues. Per germline, CDR1 MNHEY and CDR2 SVGAGI. Trimming removed 4 bases from V and 4 bases from J; junction bases left unmatched: 11. CDR3 nucleotides: TGTGCCAGCAGTTCCGAAAACCGGGACAGGGCATACGAGCAGTACTTC. This gives the protein CASSSENRDRAYEQYF.

As for this clone: One end of the junction is discordant with germline, which a read error may explain. The V gene is TRBV18, the J gene TRBJ1-5; possibly TRBD1 for D (6 bases). The germline V gene has CDR1 KGHSH and CDR2 LQKENI. This CDR3 has 15 amino acids. CDR3 DNA sequence: TGTGCCAGCTCACATATACAGGGAGGGGATCAGGCCCAGCATTTT. Its protein product is CASSHIQGGDQAQHF.

The chain links TRBV19 to TRBJ2-1; TRBD2 is a possible D gene (5 bases). CDR3 length: 13 residues. From germline, CDR1 is LNHDA and CDR2 SQIVND (reference sequence). Trimming stripped 3 bases from V and 7 bases from J, with 10 bases between. CDR3 bases: TGTGCCAGTAGTATCGGGATTGGGAATGAGCAGTTCTTC. Amino acid sequence: CASSIGIGNEQFF.

This chain uses TRBV19 with TRBJ1-1; 9 bases agree with TRBD1. The germline CDR1 and CDR2 sequences are LNHDA and SQIVND (reference sequence). The V and J ends lost 0 bases and 1 base, in that order; junction bases with no gene match: 0. This CDR3 spans 15 amino acids. CDR3 in amino acids: CASSIEQGANTEAFF. The CDR3 coding sequence is TGTGCCAGTAGTATAGAACAGGGGGCGAACACTGAAGCTTTCTTT.

The genes are TRBV3-1 (or the pseudogene TRBV3-2) and TRBJ2-7, with a tentative D call TRBD2 (7 bases). Germline CDR1 reads LGHDT; CDR2 reads YNNKEL (reference sequence). This CDR3 is built from 15 residues. V was cut by 0 bases and J by 3 bases, with 12 bases left in between. The CDR3 DNA reads TGTGCCAGCAGCCAAGAGAGGGGGGGAGACTACGAGCAGTACTTC. Encoded protein: CASSQERGGDYEQYF.

The V and J genes are TRBV27 and TRBJ1-6; D gene ambiguous. Trimming left V 0 bases short and J 0 bases short, with 3 bases between. The length of the CDR3 is 15 residues. CDR1 and CDR2 from the germline V gene are MNHEY and SMNVEV (reference sequence). The CDR3 coding sequence is TGTGCCAGCAGTTTATCCAGCTCCTATAATTCACCCCTCCACTTT. This translates into CASSLSSSYNSPLHF.